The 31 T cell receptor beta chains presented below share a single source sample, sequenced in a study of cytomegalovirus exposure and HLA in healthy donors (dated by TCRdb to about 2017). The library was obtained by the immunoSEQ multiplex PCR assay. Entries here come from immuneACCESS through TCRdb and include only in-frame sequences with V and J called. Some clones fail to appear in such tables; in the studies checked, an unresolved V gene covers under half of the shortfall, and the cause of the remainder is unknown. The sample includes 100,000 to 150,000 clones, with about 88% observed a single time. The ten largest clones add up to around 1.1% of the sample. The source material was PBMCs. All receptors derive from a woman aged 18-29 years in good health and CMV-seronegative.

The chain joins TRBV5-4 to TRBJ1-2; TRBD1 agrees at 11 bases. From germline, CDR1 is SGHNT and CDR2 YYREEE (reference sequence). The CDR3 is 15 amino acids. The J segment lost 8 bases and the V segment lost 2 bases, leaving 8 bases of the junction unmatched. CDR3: CASSFLGQGARGYTF. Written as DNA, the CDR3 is TGTGCCAGCAGCTTTCTAGGACAGGGGGCCCGGGGCTACACCTTC.

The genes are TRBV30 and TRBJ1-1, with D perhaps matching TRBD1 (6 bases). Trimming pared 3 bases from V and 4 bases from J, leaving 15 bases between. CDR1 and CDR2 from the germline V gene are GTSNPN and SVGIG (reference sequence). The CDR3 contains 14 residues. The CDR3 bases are TGTGCCTGGAGCGAAAACAGGGTGAGCACTGAAGCTTTCTTT. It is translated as CAWSENRVSTEAFF.

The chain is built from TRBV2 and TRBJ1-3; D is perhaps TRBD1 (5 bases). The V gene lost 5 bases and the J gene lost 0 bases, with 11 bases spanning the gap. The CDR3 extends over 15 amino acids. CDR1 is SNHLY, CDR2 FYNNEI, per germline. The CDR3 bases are TGTGCCAGCAGTCGGGAGGGGCTCTCTGGAAACACCATATATTTT. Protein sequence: CASSREGLSGNTIYF.

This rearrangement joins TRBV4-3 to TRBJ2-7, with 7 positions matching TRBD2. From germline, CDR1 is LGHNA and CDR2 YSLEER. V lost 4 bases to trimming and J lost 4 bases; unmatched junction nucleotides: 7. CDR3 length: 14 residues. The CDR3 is CASSPTSRIYEQYF. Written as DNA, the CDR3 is TGCGCCAGCAGCCCGACTAGCAGGATTTACGAGCAGTACTTC.

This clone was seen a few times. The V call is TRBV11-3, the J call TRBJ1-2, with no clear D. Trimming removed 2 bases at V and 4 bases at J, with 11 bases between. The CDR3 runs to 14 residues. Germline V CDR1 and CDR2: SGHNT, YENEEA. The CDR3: CASSLLAVGYGYTF. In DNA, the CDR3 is TGTGCCAGCAGCTTACTAGCCGTCGGCTATGGCTACACCTTC. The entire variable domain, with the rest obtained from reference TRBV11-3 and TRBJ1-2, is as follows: EAGVVQSPRYKIIEKKQPVAFWCNPISGHNTLYWYLQNLGQGPELLIRYENEEAVDDSQLPKDRFSAERLKGVDSTLKIQPAELGDSAVYLCASSLLAVGYGYTFGSGTRLTVV.

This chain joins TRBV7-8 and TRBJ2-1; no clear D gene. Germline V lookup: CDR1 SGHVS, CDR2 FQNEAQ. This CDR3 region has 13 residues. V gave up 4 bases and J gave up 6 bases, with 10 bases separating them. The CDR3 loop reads CASSSHGRNEQFF. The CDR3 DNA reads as TGTGCCAGCAGCTCGCATGGGCGCAATGAGCAGTTCTTC. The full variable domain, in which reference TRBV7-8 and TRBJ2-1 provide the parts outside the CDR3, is GAGVSQSPRYKVAKRGQDVALRCDPISGHVSLFWYQQALGQGPEFLTYFQNEAQLDKSGLPSDRFFAERPEGSVSTLKIQRTQQEDSAVYLCASSSHGRNEQFFGPGTRLTVL.

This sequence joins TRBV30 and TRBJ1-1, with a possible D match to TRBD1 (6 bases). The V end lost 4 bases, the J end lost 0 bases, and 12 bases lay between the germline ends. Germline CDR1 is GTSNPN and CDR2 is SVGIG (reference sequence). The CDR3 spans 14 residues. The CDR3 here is CAWKTGTMNTEAFF. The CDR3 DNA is TGTGCCTGGAAGACAGGAACTATGAACACTGAAGCTTTCTTT.

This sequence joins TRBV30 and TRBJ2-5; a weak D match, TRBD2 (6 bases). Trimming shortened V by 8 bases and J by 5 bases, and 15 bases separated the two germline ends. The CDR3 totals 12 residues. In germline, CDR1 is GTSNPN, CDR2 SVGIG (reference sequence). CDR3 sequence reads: CALGTGGETQYF. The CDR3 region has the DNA TGTGCCCTGGGTACCGGAGGGGAGACCCAGTACTTC.

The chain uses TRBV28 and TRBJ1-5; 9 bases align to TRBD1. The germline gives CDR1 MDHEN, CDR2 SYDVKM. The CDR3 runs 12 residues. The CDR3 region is CATGGGNQPQHF. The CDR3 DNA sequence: TGTGCGACAGGGGGAGGCAATCAGCCCCAGCATTTT.

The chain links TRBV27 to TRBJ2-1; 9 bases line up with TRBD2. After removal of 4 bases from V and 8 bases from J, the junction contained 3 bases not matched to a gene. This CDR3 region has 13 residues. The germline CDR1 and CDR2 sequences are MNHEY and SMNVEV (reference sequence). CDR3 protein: CASSYRTSDEQFF. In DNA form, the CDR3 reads TGTGCCAGCAGTTATCGGACTAGCGATGAGCAGTTCTTC.

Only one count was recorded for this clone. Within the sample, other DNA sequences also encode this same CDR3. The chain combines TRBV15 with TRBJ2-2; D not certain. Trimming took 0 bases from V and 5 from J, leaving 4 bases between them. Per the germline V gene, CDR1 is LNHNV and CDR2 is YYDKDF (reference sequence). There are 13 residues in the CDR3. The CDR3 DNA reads TGTGCCACCAGCAGAGATCTAACCGGGGAGCTGTTTTTT. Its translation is CATSRDLTGELFF.

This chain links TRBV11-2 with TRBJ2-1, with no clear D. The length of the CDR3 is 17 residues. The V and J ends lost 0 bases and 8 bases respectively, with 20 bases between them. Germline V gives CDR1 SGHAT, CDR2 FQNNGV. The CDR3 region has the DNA TGTGCCAGCAGCTTAGAATCGGCCCCGAACGTCCTAGATGAGCAGTTCTTC. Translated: CASSLESAPNVLDEQFF. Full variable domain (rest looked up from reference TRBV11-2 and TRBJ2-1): EAGVAQSPRYKIIEKRQSVAFWCNPISGHATLYWYQQILGQGPKLLIQFQNNGVVDDSQLPKDRFSAERLKGVDSTLKIQPAKLEDSAVYLCASSLESAPNVLDEQFFGPGTRLTVL.

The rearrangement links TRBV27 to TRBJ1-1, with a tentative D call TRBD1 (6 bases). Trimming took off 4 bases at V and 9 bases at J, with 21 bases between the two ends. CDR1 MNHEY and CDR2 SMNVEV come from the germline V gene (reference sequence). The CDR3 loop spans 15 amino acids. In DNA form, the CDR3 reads TGTGCCAGCAGTTCGCAGGGACACCTCAGCCCTAAAGCTTTCTTT. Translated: CASSSQGHLSPKAFF.

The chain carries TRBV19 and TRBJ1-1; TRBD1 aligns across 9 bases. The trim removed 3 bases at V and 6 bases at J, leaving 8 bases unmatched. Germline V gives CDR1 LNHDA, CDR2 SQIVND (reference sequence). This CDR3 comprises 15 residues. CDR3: CASSMLRDRAAEAFF. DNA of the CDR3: TGTGCCAGTAGTATGCTTCGGGACAGGGCGGCTGAAGCTTTCTTT.

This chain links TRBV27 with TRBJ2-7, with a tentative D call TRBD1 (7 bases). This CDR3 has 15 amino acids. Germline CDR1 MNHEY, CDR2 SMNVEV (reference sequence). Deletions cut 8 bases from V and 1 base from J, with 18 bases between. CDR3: CASAYQGGLSYEQYV. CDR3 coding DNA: TGTGCCAGCGCGTACCAGGGGGGTCTTTCCTACGAGCAGTACGTC.

CDR3 sequence: CAWGDSGNTIYF. The CDR3 nucleotides are TGTGCCTGGGGGGACAGTGGAAACACCATATATTTT. This chain links TRBV30 with TRBJ1-3, with 7 bases identical to TRBD1. V dropped 5 bases and J dropped 3; count of bases not matched to a gene: 1. Germline loops: CDR1 GTSNPN, CDR2 SVGIG (reference sequence). This CDR3 contains 12 residues. The full variable domain, completed using reference TRBV30 and TRBJ1-3, is SQTIHQWPATLVQPVGSPLSLECTVEGTSNPNLYWYRQAAGRGLQLLFYSVGIGQISSEVPQNLSASRPQDRQFILSSKKLLLSDSGFYLCAWGDSGNTIYFGEGSWLTVV.

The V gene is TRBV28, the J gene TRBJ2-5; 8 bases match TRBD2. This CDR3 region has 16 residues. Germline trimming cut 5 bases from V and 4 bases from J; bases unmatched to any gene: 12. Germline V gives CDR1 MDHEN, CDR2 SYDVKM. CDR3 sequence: CASSPPGGGAGETQYF. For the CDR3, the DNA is TGTGCCAGCAGTCCCCCGGGGGGGGGAGCGGGAGAGACCCAGTACTTC. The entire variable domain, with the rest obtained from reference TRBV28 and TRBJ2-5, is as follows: DVKVTQSSRYLVKRTGEKVFLECVQDMDHENMFWYRQDPGLGLRLIYFSYDVKMKEKGDIPEGYSVSREKKERFSLILESASTNQTSMYLCASSPPGGGAGETQYFGPGTRLLVL.

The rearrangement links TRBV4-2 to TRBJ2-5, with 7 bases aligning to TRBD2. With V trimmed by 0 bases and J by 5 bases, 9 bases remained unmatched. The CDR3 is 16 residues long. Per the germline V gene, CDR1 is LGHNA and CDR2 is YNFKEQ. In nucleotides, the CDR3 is TGTGCCAGCAGCCAAGACCGCTCGGGAGGATTCGAGACCCAGTACTTC. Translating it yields CASSQDRSGGFETQYF.

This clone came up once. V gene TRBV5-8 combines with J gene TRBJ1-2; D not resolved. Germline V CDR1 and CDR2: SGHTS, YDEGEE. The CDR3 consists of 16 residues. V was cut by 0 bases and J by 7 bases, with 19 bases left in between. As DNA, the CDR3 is TGTGCCAGCAGCTTGGCCGATTGGTTCAGAACACGTGGCTACACCTTC. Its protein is CASSLADWFRTRGYTF. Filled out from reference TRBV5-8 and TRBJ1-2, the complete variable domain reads EAGVTQSPTHLIKTRGQQATLRCSPISGHTSVYWYQQALGLGLQFLLWYDEGEERNRGNFPPRFSGRQFPNYSSELNVNALELEDSALYLCASSLADWFRTRGYTFGSGTRLTVV.

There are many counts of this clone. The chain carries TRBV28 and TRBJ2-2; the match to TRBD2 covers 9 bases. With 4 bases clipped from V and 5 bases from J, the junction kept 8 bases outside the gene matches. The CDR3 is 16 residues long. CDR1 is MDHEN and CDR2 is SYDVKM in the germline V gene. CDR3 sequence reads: CASSSPGLAITGELFF. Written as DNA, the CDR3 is TGTGCCAGCAGTTCCCCGGGACTAGCAATAACCGGGGAGCTGTTTTTT.

CDR3 loop: CASSPDRAAELYTF. The CDR3 region has the DNA TGTGCCAGCTCACCGGACAGGGCGGCAGAGCTCTACACCTTC. The V call is TRBV18, the J call TRBJ1-2; 8 bases agree with TRBD1. Germline V lookup: CDR1 KGHSH, CDR2 LQKENI. This CDR3 has 14 amino acids. With 3 bases clipped from V and 10 bases from J, the junction kept 10 bases outside the gene matches.

The CDR3 here is CASSLFAKIGDTEAFF. CDR3 coding DNA: TGTGCCAGCAGCCTATTTGCAAAAATAGGGGACACTGAAGCTTTCTTT. The rearrangement links TRBV14 to TRBJ1-1; D may be TRBD1 (5 bases). Trimming left V 4 bases short and J 3 bases short, with 18 bases between. CDR3 length: 16 residues. Looked up from germline, CDR1 is SGHDN and CDR2 is FVKESK.

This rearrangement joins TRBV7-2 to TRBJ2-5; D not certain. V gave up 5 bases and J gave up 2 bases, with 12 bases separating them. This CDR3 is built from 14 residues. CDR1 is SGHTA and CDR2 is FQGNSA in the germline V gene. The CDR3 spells CASSPNRIQETQYF. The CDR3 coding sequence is TGTGCCAGCAGCCCAAACAGAATACAAGAGACCCAGTACTTC.

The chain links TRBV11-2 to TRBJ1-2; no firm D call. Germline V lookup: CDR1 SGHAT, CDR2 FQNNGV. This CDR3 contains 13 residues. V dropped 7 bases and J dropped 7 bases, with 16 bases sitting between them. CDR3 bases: TGTGCCAGCATGAAGCCCGGGGTTGTTGGCTACACCTTC. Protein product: CASMKPGVVGYTF. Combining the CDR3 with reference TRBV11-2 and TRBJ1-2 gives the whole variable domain EAGVAQSPRYKIIEKRQSVAFWCNPISGHATLYWYQQILGQGPKLLIQFQNNGVVDDSQLPKDRFSAERLKGVDSTLKIQPAKLEDSAVYLCASMKPGVVGYTFGSGTRLTVV.

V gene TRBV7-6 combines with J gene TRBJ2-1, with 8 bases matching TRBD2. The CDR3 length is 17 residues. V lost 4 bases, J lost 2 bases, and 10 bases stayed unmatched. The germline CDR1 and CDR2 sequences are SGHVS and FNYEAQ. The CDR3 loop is CASSSKGRGEPYNEQFF. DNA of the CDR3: TGTGCCAGCAGCTCGAAGGGGCGGGGGGAACCCTACAATGAGCAGTTCTTC.

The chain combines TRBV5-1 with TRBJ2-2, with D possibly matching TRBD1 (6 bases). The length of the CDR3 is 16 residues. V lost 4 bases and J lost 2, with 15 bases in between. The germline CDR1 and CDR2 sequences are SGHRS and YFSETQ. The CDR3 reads CASSTDKQGNTGELFF. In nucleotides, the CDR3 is TGCGCCAGCAGCACCGATAAACAGGGCAACACCGGGGAGCTGTTTTTT.

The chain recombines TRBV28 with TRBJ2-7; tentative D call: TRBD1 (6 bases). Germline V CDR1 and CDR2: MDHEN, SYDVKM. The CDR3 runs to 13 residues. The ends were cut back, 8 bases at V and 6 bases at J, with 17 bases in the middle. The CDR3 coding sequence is TGTGCCAGCGGCGCCGGGACAACAGTCGAGCAGTACTTC. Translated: CASGAGTTVEQYF.

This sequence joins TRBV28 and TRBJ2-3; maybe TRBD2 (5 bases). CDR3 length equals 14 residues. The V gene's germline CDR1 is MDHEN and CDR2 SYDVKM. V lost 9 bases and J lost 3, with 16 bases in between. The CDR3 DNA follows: TGTGCCAGTACCGGGATTTGGAGTACAGATACGCAGTATTTT. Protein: CASTGIWSTDTQYF.

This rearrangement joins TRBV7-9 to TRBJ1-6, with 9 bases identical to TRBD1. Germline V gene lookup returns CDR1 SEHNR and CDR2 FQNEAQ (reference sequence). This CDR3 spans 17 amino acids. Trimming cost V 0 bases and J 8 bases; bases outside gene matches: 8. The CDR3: CASSLAGTGTGYSPLHF. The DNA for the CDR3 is TGTGCCAGCAGCTTAGCCGGTACCGGGACAGGGTATTCACCCCTCCACTTT. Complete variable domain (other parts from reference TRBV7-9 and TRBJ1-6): DTGVSQNPRHKITKRGQNVTFRCDPISEHNRLYWYRQTLGQGPEFLTYFQNEAQLEKSRLLSDRFSAERPKGSFSTLEIQRTEQGDSAMYLCASSLAGTGTGYSPLHFGNGTRLTVT.

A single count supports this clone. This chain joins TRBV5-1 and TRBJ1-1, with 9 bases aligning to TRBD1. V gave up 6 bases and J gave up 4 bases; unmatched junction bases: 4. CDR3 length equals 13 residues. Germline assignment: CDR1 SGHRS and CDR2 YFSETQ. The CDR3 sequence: CASTAGQGTEAFF. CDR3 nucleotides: TGCGCCAGCACCGCGGGACAGGGCACTGAAGCTTTCTTT.

CDR3 DNA sequence: TGTGCCAGCAGTACCCAGGGGGGCTACGAGCAGTACGTC. This sequence encodes CASSTQGGYEQYV. The J gene is TRBJ2-7, the V gene TRBV28; a weak D match, TRBD1 (7 bases). Trimming stripped 5 bases from V and 3 bases from J, with 11 bases between. CDR1 is MDHEN and CDR2 is SYDVKM in the germline V gene. This CDR3 region has 13 residues.